The next 6 T cell receptor beta chains were all read from a single sample in a study of shared clonotypes between healthy human individuals (dated by TCRdb to the early 2020s). The library was built by means of the immunoSEQ multiplex PCR assay. In its TCRdb copy, this immuneACCESS table keeps in-frame sequences only and misses some clones. Where compared with another copy, unresolved V genes explain less than half of these, and the others have no known cause. Counted in this sample were hundreds of thousands of clones; approximately 96% of them appeared once. The top ten clonotypes cover approximately 0.11% of the sample. CD8 naive samples were CD45RO-negative cells positively selected for CCR7, giving a CD45RA+CCR7+ population that excluded TemRA cells. Sequenced material: naive CD8+ T cells sorted from blood. Per the publication, the cell subset or site label means: CD45RA+CCR7+. The receptors originated from a woman aged 25 to 39 in good health.

Here the CDR3 reads CASSEVGIGNEQFF. CDR3 DNA sequence: TGTGCCAGCAGTGAGGTCGGGATTGGCAATGAGCAGTTCTTC. The rearrangement links TRBV27 to TRBJ2-1, with D tentatively TRBD2 (5 bases). CDR1 is MNHEY, CDR2 SMNVEV, per germline (reference sequence). V lost 5 bases to trimming and J lost 6 bases, with 14 bases between them. The CDR3 has 14 residues.

The chain uses TRBV29-1 and TRBJ2-1; 8 nucleotides line up with TRBD2. The CDR3 runs to 12 residues. The ends lost 5 bases at V and 6 bases at J; junction bases unmatched: 3. The germline V gene encodes CDR1 SQVTM and CDR2 ANQGSEA. CDR3 in amino acids: CSVSSGSNEQFF. CDR3 nucleotide sequence: TGCAGCGTTTCGAGCGGGAGCAATGAGCAGTTCTTC.

This chain joins TRBV7-9 and TRBJ1-1, with D tentatively TRBD1 (6 bases). CDR1 is SEHNR and CDR2 is FQNEAQ in the germline V gene (reference sequence). V was trimmed by 7 bases and J by 0 bases, leaving 15 bases between them. This CDR3 region has 15 residues. The CDR3: CASTPGAPVNTEAFF. In DNA, the CDR3 is TGTGCCAGCACCCCGGGGGCGCCGGTGAACACTGAAGCTTTCTTT. The full variable domain, rest sourced from reference TRBV7-9 and TRBJ1-1, is DTGVSQNPRHKITKRGQNVTFRCDPISEHNRLYWYRQTLGQGPEFLTYFQNEAQLEKSRLLSDRFSAERPKGSFSTLEIQRTEQGDSAMYLCASTPGAPVNTEAFFGQGTRLTVV.

CDR3 sequence: CASSLDGSLTEAFF. The DNA for the CDR3 is TGTGCCAGCAGCTTAGACGGCAGTCTGACTGAAGCTTTCTTT. This chain joins TRBV7-9 and TRBJ1-1; no reliable D call. V was shortened by 1 base and J by 5 bases, with 11 bases between the two germline ends. Germline loops: CDR1 SEHNR, CDR2 FQNEAQ (reference sequence). The CDR3 spans 14 residues.

This chain uses TRBV19 with TRBJ2-1, with TRBD2 matching 12 bases. The CDR3 is made up of 15 amino acids. V shed 8 bases and J 7 bases; nucleotides not matched to a gene: 9. Germline V gene data show CDR1 as LNHDA and CDR2 as SQIVND (reference sequence). The CDR3 reads CASGITGLAGNEQFF. CDR3 nucleotides: TGTGCCAGTGGGATCACGGGACTAGCGGGTAATGAGCAGTTCTTC.

The rearrangement joins TRBV12-5 to TRBJ2-2; the D is unclear. This CDR3 region has 16 residues. Germline V gene sequence: CDR1 LGHNT, CDR2 FRNRAP. The ends were cut back, 5 bases at V and 0 bases at J, with 13 bases in the middle. CDR3 sequence reads: CASGPRREANTGELFF. In nucleotides, the CDR3 is TGTGCTAGTGGTCCCAGAAGGGAAGCGAACACCGGGGAGCTGTTTTTT.